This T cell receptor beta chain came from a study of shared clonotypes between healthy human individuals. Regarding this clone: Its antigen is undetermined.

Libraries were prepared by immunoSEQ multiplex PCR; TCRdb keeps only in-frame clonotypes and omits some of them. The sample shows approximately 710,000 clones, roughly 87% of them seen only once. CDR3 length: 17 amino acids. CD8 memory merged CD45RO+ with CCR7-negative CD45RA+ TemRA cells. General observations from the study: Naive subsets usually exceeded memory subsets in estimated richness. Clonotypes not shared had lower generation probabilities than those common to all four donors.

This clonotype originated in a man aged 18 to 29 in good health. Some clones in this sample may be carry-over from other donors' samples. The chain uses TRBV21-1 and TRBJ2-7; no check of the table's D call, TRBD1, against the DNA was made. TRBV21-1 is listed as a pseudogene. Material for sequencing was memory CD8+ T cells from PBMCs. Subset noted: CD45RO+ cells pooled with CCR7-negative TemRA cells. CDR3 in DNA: TGTGCCAGCAGCACCTCGGAACTATTAGGGACAATCTACGAGCAGTACTTC. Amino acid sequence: CASSTSELLGTIYEQYF.